The 10 T cell receptor beta chains below come from one sample, sequenced in a study of T cells in Graves' hyperthyroidism and ophthalmopathy. Amplified regions were TCR beta CDR3 sequences from RNA transcripts. The HTBI primer set was used in a first-round RT-PCR of the TCR CDR3. TCRdb re-called the multiplex PCR reads through MiXCR, storing one row per CDR3 protein. The sample carries a few hundred thousand distinct CDR3 sequences, less than 20% recorded once. Sequenced sample: blood. The receptor source for this set is a woman in her thirties or forties with Graves' ophthalmopathy.

This clonotype was observed at least ten times. The chain has TRBV10-3 and TRBJ1-2; TRBD1 is a possible D gene (5 bases). Germline V gives CDR1 ENHRY, CDR2 SYGVKD. This CDR3 comprises 12 residues. Trimming removed 3 bases at V and 7 bases at J, with 9 bases between. Here the CDR3 reads CAISDSGFGYTF. The DNA of the CDR3 is TGTGCCATCAGTGATTCAGGGTTTGGCTACACCTTC.

This clonotype was recorded many times. This chain links TRBV11-2 with TRBJ2-7; a weak D match, TRBD2 (6 bases). V was trimmed by 1 base and J by 3 bases, leaving 13 bases between them. Per germline, CDR1 SGHAT and CDR2 FQNNGV. The CDR3 contains 15 residues. CDR3 in DNA: TGTGCCAGCAGCTTAGGGAGGGAAACCGGCTACGAGCAGTACTTC. Its translation is CASSLGRETGYEQYF.

This clonotype was detected ten times or more. The chain couples TRBV15 to TRBJ2-2; D is ambiguous. CDR3 length: 15 residues. Looked up from germline, CDR1 is LNHNV and CDR2 is YYDKDF (reference sequence). V lost 3 bases and J 7 bases, leaving 15 bases between the germline ends. DNA for the CDR3: TGTGCCACCAGCAGTGGACGAAGGGCTGGCGGGGAGCTGTTTTTT. Translating it yields CATSSGRRAGGELFF.

This clonotype was seen repeatedly, ten times or more. The V call is TRBV6-5, the J call TRBJ1-2, with TRBD1 as a possible D gene (5 bases). CDR1 is MNHEY and CDR2 is SVGAGI in the germline V gene. V was trimmed by 0 bases and J by 5 bases, leaving 13 bases between them. This CDR3 is built from 15 residues. The CDR3 reads CASSYSRGRRYGYTF. CDR3 nucleotides: TGTGCCAGCAGTTACTCGCGGGGCAGAAGATATGGCTACACCTTC.

The chain has TRBV6-1 and TRBJ2-7; 9 positions agree with TRBD1. This CDR3 is 13 amino acids long. J gave up 5 bases and V 7 bases, and 6 bases lay outside the gene matches. CDR1 is MNHNS, CDR2 SASEGT, per germline. This CDR3 is CASTGTGMDEQYF. The CDR3, as DNA: TGTGCCAGCACCGGGACAGGGATGGACGAGCAGTACTTC.

A word on this clonotype: One end of the junction fails to match germline, which may point to a read error. The CDR3, as DNA: TGCAGTGCTACGAACAGGGTCTATGGCTACATCTTC. It encodes CSATNRVYGYIF. The chain recombines TRBV20-1 with TRBJ1-2; D possibly corresponds to TRBD1 (6 bases). Germline values: CDR1 DFQATT, CDR2 SNEGSKA (reference sequence). This CDR3 spans 12 amino acids.

This clonotype has only a few counts. This chain joins TRBV5-5 and TRBJ2-5; perhaps TRBD1 as D (8 bases). Germline CDR1 SGHKS, CDR2 YYEKEE (reference sequence). Trimming pared 4 bases from V and 5 bases from J, leaving 18 bases between. The CDR3 totals 15 residues. CDR3 DNA: TGTGCCAGCAGCCTGGGGGACAGGCGGGGGGAGACCCAGTACTTC. Protein: CASSLGDRRGETQYF.

This chain joins TRBV2 and TRBJ2-7, with D tentatively TRBD2 (5 bases). The length of the CDR3 is 17 residues. Trimming removed 2 bases at V and 6 bases at J, with 23 bases between. CDR1 is SNHLY and CDR2 is FYNNEI in the germline V gene. DNA of the CDR3: TGTGCCAGCAGTGAACAGGCTTCGCGGACTTCGCAGAGCGAGCAGTACTTC. The encoded protein is CASSEQASRTSQSEQYF.

This clonotype was observed at least ten times. The V gene is TRBV11-2, the J gene TRBJ1-1; D remains ambiguous. V was pared by 0 bases and J by 10 bases, with 9 bases between. The CDR3 sequence is 12 residues long. Germline V lookup: CDR1 SGHAT, CDR2 FQNNGV. DNA for the CDR3: TGTGCCAGCAGCTTAGATACTCCCGTAGCTTTCTTT. Translated, it gives CASSLDTPVAFF.

This clonotype was counted a few times. The rearrangement joins TRBV19 to TRBJ2-1; perhaps TRBD2 as D (6 bases). The CDR3 totals 13 residues. In germline, CDR1 is LNHDA, CDR2 SQIVND (reference sequence). Trimming cost V 6 bases and J 6 bases, with 12 bases left between them. The CDR3 region has the DNA TGTGCCAGTAGGGTTGGAGGGACCAATGAGCAGTTCTTC. Translated, it gives CASRVGGTNEQFF.